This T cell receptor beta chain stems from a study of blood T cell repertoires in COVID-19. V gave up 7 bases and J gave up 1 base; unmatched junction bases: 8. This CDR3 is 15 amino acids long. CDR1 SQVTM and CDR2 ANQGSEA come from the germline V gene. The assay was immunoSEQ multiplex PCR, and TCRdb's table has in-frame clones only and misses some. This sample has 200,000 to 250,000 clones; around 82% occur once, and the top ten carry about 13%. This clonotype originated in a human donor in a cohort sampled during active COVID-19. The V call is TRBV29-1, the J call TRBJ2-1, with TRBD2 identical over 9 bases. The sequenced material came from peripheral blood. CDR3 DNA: TGCAGCGGGCGACTAGCGGAACGATCCTACAATGAGCAGTTCTTC. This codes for CSGRLAERSYNEQFF.